The rows below give T cell receptor beta chains drawn from one sample of a study of shared clonotypes between healthy human individuals. TCRdb's table, derived via immunoSEQ multiplex PCR, lists solely in-frame clones and lacks some. The sample records more than 1,200,000 clones, about 98.5% being singletons. Sequencing input: naive CD4+ T cells sorted from blood. The origin of the receptors is a man aged 25 to 40 in good health. Each CDR3 is given with its conserved first and last residue. A D gene is named only where the DNA matches it firmly. Not every row has a clone size; where given, it reads once, few, many or a size class.

TGTGCCAGCAGCTTGCAGACTAGCACAGATACGCAGTATTTT | CASSLQTSTDTQYF | TRBJ2-3 | TRBV7-2 | NA | NA
TGTGCCAGCAGTTACGGCGGGTCACCTAGGGAGACCCAGTACTTC | CASSYGGSPRETQYF | TRBJ2-5 | TRBV6-5 | NA | NA
TGTGCCAGCAGTGAAGCAGGACGGGACTATGGCTACACCTTC | CASSEAGRDYGYTF | TRBJ1-2 | TRBV6-1 | NA | NA
TGCGCCAGCAGCTTGGTGACAGGCCAAAATGAAAAACTGTTTTTT | CASSLVTGQNEKLFF | TRBJ1-4 | TRBV5-1 | NA | NA
TGTGCCAGTGGACAGGGGTACAATGAGCAGTTCTTC | CASGQGYNEQFF | TRBJ2-1 | TRBV5-6 | TRBD1 | NA
TGCGCCATACAGGGGCCTAAGGGTGAGCAGTTCTTC | CAIQGPKGEQFF | TRBJ2-1 | TRBV10-1 | TRBD1 | NA
TGTGCCAGCAGCTTTAGCGGGAGGCCTTACGAGCAGTACTTC | CASSFSGRPYEQYF | TRBJ2-7 | TRBV5-4 | TRBD2 | NA
TGTGCCAGCAGCAAGAGCGGGAGTGGGTACAATGAGCAGTTCTTC | CASSKSGSGYNEQFF | TRBJ2-1 | TRBV9 | TRBD2 | NA
TGTGCCGCCAAAGGGAGTAGCGGGAGTGGAGAGACCCAGTACTTC | CAAKGSSGSGETQYF | TRBJ2-5 | TRBV10-3 | TRBD2 | NA
TGTGCCAGCAGTGAGGTATTATGGGCTGGAAACACCATATATTTT | CASSEVLWAGNTIYF | TRBJ1-3 | TRBV6-1 | NA | NA
TGTGCCAGCAGCTGGGAGGTAGGGTACACTGAAGCTTTCTTT | CASSWEVGYTEAFF | TRBJ1-1 | TRBV7-9 | NA | once
TGTGCCAGCAGCGGACTAGCGGGAGTCTCCCACGAGCAGTACTTC | CASSGLAGVSHEQYF | TRBJ2-7 | TRBV27 | TRBD2 | once
TGTGCCAGCAGTGGCAGGGGTGGCTATGGCTACACCTTC | CASSGRGGYGYTF | TRBJ1-2 | TRBV28 | NA | NA
TGTGCCAGCAGCTTCATCATTACTGACGGCAATGAGCAGTTCTTC | CASSFIITDGNEQFF | TRBJ2-1 | TRBV5-4 | NA | NA